The clone carrying this TCR beta chain was counted a single time. The data were obtained in a study of identical twins. J was trimmed by 2 bases and V by 1 base; bases with no gene match: 6. Germline V gives CDR1 LNHNV, CDR2 YYDKDF (reference sequence). This CDR3 has 16 residues. Using its own MiXCR run on the 5' RACE reads, TCRdb lists one record per CDR3 protein. This table holds about 720,000 distinct CDR3 sequences, 15% to 20% found once. These records were also assigned to another study, of T cells expressing NK-cell markers. From that paper: In the group of eight sequenced donors, seven were HCMV-seropositive and one was seronegative. In more than 5 donors, dominant CD3+CD56+NKG2C+ clonotypes ranked among the top 10 CD8+ clonotypes.

Sequencing was done on a sample of PBMCs. J is TRBJ2-7 and V is TRBV15, with 9 bases lining up with TRBD2. The TCR sequence derives from a woman between 18 and 30 years old in good health. In DNA, the CDR3 is TGTGCCACCAGCAGAGCCGGGGCTAGCGGGACCTACGAGCAGTACTTC. It yields the protein CATSRAGASGTYEQYF. The complete variable domain, with remaining parts taken from reference TRBV15 and TRBJ2-7, reads DAMVIQNPRYQVTQFGKPVTLSCSQTLNHNVMYWYQQKSSQAPKLLFHYYDKDFNNEADTPDNFQSRRPNTSFCFLDIRSPGLGDTAMYLCATSRAGASGTYEQYFGPGTRLTVT.